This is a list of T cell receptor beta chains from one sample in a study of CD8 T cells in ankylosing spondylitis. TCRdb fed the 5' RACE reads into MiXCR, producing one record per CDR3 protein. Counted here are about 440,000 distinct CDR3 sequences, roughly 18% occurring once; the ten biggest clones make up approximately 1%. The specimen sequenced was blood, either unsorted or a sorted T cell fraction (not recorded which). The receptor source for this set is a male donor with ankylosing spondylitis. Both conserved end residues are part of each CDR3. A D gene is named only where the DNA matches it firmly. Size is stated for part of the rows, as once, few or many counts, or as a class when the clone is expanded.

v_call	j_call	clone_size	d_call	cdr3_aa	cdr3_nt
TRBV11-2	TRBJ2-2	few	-	CASSPTQLGVMNTGELFF	TGTGCCAGCAGCCCCACTCAGTTGGGGGTAATGAACACCGGGGAGCTGTTTTTT
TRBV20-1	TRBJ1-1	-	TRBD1	CSAGGQGAQNTEAFF	TGCAGTGCTGGGGGGCAGGGGGCGCAGAACACTGAAGCTTTCTTT
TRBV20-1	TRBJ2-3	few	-	CSAREIGSTDTQYF	TGCAGTGCTAGAGAAATCGGGAGTACAGATACGCAGTATTTT
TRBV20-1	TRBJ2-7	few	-	CSVPYPKSYGEQYF	TGCAGTGTCCCCTACCCGAAGAGTTATGGCGAGCAGTACTTC
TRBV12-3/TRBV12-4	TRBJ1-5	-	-	CASTPGSLNQPQHF	TGTGCCAGCACCCCAGGGTCGCTCAATCAGCCCCAGCATTTT
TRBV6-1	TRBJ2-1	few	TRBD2	CASSRGLANDEQFF	TGTGCCAGCAGCCGCGGACTAGCCAATGATGAGCAGTTCTTC
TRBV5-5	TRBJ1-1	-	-	CASSLTGKVGITEAFF	TGTGCCAGCAGCTTGACAGGGAAAGTGGGGATAACTGAAGCTTTCTTT
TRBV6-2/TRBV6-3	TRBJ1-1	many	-	CASSQGSYTEAFF	TGTGCCAGCAGTCAAGGGTCGTACACTGAAGCTTTCTTT
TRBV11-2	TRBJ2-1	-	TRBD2	CASSRRLAGYNEQFF	TGTGCCAGCAGCCGGCGACTAGCGGGCTACAATGAGCAGTTCTTC
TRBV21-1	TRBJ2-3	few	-	CASSKAGQREATDTQYF	TGTGCCAGCAGCAAAGCGGGACAGAGAGAAGCCACAGATACGCAGTATTTT
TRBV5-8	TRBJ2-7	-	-	CASSLEDSYYEQYF	TGTGCCAGCAGCTTGGAGGACAGCTACTACGAGCAGTACTTC
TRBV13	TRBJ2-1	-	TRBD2	CASSLWTSGGVGSYNEQFF	TGTGCCAGCAGCTTGTGGACTAGCGGGGGGGTAGGATCCTACAATGAGCAGTTCTTC
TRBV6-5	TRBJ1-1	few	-	CASSYGAGRVTEAFF	TGTGCCAGCAGTTACGGAGCAGGGAGGGTCACTGAAGCTTTCTTT
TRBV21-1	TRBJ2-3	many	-	CASSPTPNTQYF	TGTGCCAGCAGCCCAACCCCCAATACGCAGTATTTT
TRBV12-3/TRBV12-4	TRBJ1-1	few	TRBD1	CASTRTGWTEAFF	TGTGCCAGCACCAGGACAGGGTGGACTGAAGCTTTCTTT
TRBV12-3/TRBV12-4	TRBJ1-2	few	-	CASSFTGTDRVWGGYTF	TGTGCCAGCAGTTTTACCGGGACGGATCGGGTTTGGGGTGGCTACACCTTC
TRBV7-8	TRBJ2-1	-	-	CASSPWSGTYNEQFF	TGTGCCAGCAGCCCCTGGTCCGGTACCTACAATGAGCAGTTCTTC